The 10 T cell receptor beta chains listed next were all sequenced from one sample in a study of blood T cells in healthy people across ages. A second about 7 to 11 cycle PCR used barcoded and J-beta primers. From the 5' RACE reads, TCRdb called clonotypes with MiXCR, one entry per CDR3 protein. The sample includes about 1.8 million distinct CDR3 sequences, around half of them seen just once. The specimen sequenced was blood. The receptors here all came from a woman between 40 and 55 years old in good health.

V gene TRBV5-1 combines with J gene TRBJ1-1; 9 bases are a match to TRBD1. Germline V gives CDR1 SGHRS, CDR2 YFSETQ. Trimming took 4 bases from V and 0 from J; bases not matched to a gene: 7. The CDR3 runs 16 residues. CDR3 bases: TGCGCCAGCAGCCGTCGGACAGGGGCACTGAACACTGAAGCTTTCTTT. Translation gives CASSRRTGALNTEAFF.

DNA of the CDR3: TGCAGTGCTCGAAAAGGGACAGGCCGACTCTATGGCTACACCTTC. Amino acid sequence: CSARKGTGRLYGYTF. The V gene is TRBV20-1, the J gene TRBJ1-2, with TRBD1 matching 8 bases. The CDR3 is 15 residues long. V shed 5 bases and J 4 bases; nucleotides not matched to a gene: 12. Germline CDR1 reads DFQATT; CDR2 reads SNEGSKA (reference sequence).

The CDR3 sequence: CASSVALAGVSFKEQFF. The CDR3 region has the DNA TGTGCCAGCAGTGTCGCCCTAGCGGGGGTGAGTTTCAAAGAGCAGTTCTTC. The chain uses TRBV6-1 and TRBJ2-1, with 10 positions matching TRBD2. The CDR3 runs to 17 residues. V shed 4 bases and J 10 bases; nucleotides not matched to a gene: 16. CDR1 and CDR2 (germline): MNHNS, SASEGT.

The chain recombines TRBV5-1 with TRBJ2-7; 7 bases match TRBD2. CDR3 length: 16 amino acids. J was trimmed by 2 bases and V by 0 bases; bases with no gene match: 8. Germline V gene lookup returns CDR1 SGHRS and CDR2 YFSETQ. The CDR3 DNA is TGCGCCAGCAGCTTGGAGGAACGGACTAGGGCCTACGAGCAGTACTTC. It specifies CASSLEERTRAYEQYF.

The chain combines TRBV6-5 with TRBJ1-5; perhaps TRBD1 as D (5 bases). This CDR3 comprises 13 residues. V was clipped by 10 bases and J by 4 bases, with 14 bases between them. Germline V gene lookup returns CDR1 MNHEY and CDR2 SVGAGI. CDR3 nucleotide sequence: TGTGCCATCAGCACGACAGTTAATCAGCCCCAGCATTTT. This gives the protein CAISTTVNQPQHF.

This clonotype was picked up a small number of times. DNA for the CDR3: TGTGCCAGCAGCCATGAAACCGGGACAGTGAACACTGAAGCTTTCTTT. Protein: CASSHETGTVNTEAFF. This chain connects TRBV4-2 to TRBJ1-1; 7 nucleotides match TRBD1. Germline V gene data show CDR1 as LGHNA and CDR2 as YNFKEQ. The ends lost 3 bases at V and 0 bases at J; junction bases unmatched: 7. The CDR3 contains 16 residues.

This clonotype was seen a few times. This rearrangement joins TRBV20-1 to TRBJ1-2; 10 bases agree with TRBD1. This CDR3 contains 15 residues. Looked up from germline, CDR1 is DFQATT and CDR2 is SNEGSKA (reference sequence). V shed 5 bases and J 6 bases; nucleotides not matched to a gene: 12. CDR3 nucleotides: TGCAGTGCTCCCGGGACAGGGGTGGAAAGGAATGGCTACACCTTC. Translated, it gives CSAPGTGVERNGYTF.

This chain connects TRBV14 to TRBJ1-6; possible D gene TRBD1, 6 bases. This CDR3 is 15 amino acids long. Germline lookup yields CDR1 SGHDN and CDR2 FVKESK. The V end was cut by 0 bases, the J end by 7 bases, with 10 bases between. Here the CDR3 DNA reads TGTGCCAGCAGCCAAGATCACAGGGCCAATTCACCCCTCCACTTT. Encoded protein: CASSQDHRANSPLHF. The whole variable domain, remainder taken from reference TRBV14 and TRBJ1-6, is EAGVTQFPSHSVIEKGQTVTLRCDPISGHDNLYWYRRVMGKEIKFLLHFVKESKQDESGMPNNRFLAERTGGTYSTLKVQPAELEDSGVYFCASSQDHRANSPLHFGNGTRLTVT.

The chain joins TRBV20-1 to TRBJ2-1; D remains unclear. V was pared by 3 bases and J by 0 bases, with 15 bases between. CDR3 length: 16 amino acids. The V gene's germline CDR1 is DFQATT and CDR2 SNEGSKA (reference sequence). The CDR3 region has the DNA TGCAGTGCTAGTGTTCTAGACCCGAGCTCCTACAATGAGCAGTTCTTC. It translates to CSASVLDPSSYNEQFF.

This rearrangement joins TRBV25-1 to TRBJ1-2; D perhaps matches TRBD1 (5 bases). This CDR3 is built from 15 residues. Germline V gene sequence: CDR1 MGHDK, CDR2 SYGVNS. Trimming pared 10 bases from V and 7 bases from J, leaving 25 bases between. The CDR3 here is CATSPQGTFFCGYTF. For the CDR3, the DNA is TGTGCCACCTCGCCCCAGGGAACGTTTTTTTGTGGCTACACCTTC.